This T cell receptor beta chain came from a study of cytomegalovirus exposure and HLA in healthy donors. The study ran its PCR with 60 Vbeta and 13 Jbeta primers. Assay used: immunoSEQ multiplex PCR; TCRdb lists only in-frame clones, some missing. The sample data list over 100,000 clones. Germline-derived CDR1 and CDR2 are SEHNR and FQNEAQ (reference sequence). The J segment lost 3 bases and the V segment lost 4 bases, leaving 5 bases of the junction unmatched. The CDR3 is 15 residues long. This chain links TRBV7-9 with TRBJ2-2; 7 nucleotides agree with TRBD1. Sequencing input: PBMCs. This receptor was obtained from a man in his forties in good health and CMV-seropositive. The CDR3 region has the DNA TGTGCCAGCAGCTATACAGGGGAGTACACCGGGGAGCTGTTTTTT. Protein sequence: CASSYTGEYTGELFF.